This T cell receptor (beta chain) was profiled in a study of identical twins. Study-wide points: Models predicted too little out-of-frame TCR alpha sharing in monozygotic twins. The authors noted that invariant MAIT and iNKT cells could partly confound zero-insertion analyses.

cDNA molecules carried unique molecular identifiers, and template switching added a universal primer site. TCRdb reprocessed the 5' RACE reads with MiXCR, giving one entry per CDR3 protein. The repertoire holds 350,000 or so distinct CDR3 sequences, with 9% to 10% as singletons. The CDR3 runs to 19 residues. J gave up 0 bases and V 6 bases, and 17 bases lay outside the gene matches. This clonotype appeared a few times. Its target is unknown. The V and J genes are TRBV12-3 or TRBV12-4 and TRBJ2-3; 8 bases are a match to TRBD2. Sequenced: naive T cells sorted from blood. The receptor was derived from a woman between 50 and 59 years old in good health. The CDR3 nucleotides are TGTGCCAGCAGCCTCCGAATAGGCGGGAGGTTGCTAAGCACAGATACGCAGTATTTT. Translation gives CASSLRIGGRLLSTDTQYF.